This T cell receptor beta chain was profiled in a study of T cell repertoires in cytomegalovirus infection. Study information: Newly reported HLA-C-restricted and thoroughly characterized HLA-B-restricted CMV epitopes were employed.

The V and J ends lost 1 base and 5 bases respectively, with 14 bases between them. This CDR3 has 15 residues. Germline assignment: CDR1 LGHNT and CDR2 FRNRAP. TCRdb reprocessed the reads with MiXCR, giving one entry per CDR3 protein. The sample has some 110,000 distinct CDR3 sequences; about 31% are singletons. The study, taken as a whole, reports: HLA-C-restricted, CMV-specific TCR beta clonotypes were dominant ex vivo. Cumulative public TCR beta family frequency identified CMV carriers with the relevant HLA.

This clonotype came up many times. Its antigen is still unknown. The material was CD8+ T cells from cultured PBMCs, obtained from culture after CMV antigen stimulation. This TCR was recovered from a human donor in good health (CMV status not recorded). Some clones in this sample may be carry-over from other donors' samples. The chain links TRBV12-5 to TRBJ1-1; D possibly corresponds to TRBD1 (6 bases). DNA for the CDR3: TGTGCTAGTGGTTTGGACAGGGCCCCGTGGACTGAAGCTTTCTTT. Protein sequence: CASGLDRAPWTEAFF.